This record concerns one TCR beta chain sequence. Its antigen is unidentified. This record belongs to a study of human T cells and chemical hapten exposure. As for the study in general: Alopecia areata, totalis or universalis affected patients who were mostly female. TCR yields differed between samples (mainly from small differences in pooled library volume). Study-wide results and limits: There was no change with DPC sensitization in TCRs above 1 in 1000 frequency.

Time point meaning: patch test 3, about 24 weeks after DPC sensitization. Specified treatment: therapeutic diphenylcyclopropenone sensitization with weekly scalp DPC. TCRdb analysed the RACE reads with MiXCR anew, one entry per CDR3 protein. The top ten clones hold roughly 3% of a sample with 100,000 or so distinct CDR3 sequences, under 40% of them seen once. Germline assignment: CDR1 LGHNA and CDR2 YSLEER. The CDR3 extends over 18 amino acids. Trimming cost V 0 bases and J 0 bases; bases outside gene matches: 8. The receptor's source is a man aged 35 to 55 with alopecia areata. Some clones in this sample may be carry-over from other donors' samples. This chain links TRBV4-3 with TRBJ2-3; TRBD1 aligns across 8 bases. The source was whole blood, collected in connection with sensitization to the hapten diphenylcyclopropenone (DPC). As DNA, the CDR3 is TGCGCCAGCAGCCAAGATATAGGGACAGGTGGTAGCACAGATACGCAGTATTTT. Translating gives CASSQDIGTGGSTDTQYF.